The clone carrying this T cell receptor (beta chain) was observed a single time. The table came from immunoSEQ multiplex PCR; TCRdb's copy has only in-frame clones and leaves some out. The data show about 130,000 clones, with around 83% seen just once and around 9.8% held by the top ten. This entry is derived from a study of blood T cell repertoires in COVID-19. V lost 6 bases and J 0 bases, leaving 13 bases between the germline ends. The CDR3 totals 15 residues. Per germline, CDR1 MNHEY and CDR2 SVGAGI. This sequence was found in a man aged 35-49 years with active or convalescent COVID-19. V gene TRBV6-5 combines with J gene TRBJ2-3, with a possible D match to TRBD2 (6 bases). Sequencing was carried out using peripheral blood. The DNA for the CDR3 is TGTGCCAGCAGAAGGGACTCCTTTAGCACAGATACGCAGTATTTT. It specifies CASRRDSFSTDTQYF.